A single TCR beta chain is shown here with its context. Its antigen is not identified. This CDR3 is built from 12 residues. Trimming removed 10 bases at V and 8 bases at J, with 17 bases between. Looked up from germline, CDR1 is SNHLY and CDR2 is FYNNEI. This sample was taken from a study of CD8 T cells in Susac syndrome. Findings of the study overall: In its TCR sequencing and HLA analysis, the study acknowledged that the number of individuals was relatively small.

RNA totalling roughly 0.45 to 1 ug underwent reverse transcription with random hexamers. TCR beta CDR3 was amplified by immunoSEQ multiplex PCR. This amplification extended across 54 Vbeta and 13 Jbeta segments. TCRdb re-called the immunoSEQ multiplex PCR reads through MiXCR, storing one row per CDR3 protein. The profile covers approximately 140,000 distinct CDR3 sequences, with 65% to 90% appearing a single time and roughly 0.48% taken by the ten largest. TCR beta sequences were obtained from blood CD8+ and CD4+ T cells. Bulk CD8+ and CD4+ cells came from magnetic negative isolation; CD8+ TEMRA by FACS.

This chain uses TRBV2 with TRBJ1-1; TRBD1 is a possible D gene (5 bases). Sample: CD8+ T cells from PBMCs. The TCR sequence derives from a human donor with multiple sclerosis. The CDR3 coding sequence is TGTGCCAAGTATTCTGACAGCGCCGAAGCTTTCTTT. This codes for CAKYSDSAEAFF.